The clone carrying this TCR beta chain occurred once. What it recognizes is unknown. Germline CDR1 and CDR2: MNHEY and SVGAGI. This CDR3 is built from 14 residues. V lost 4 bases, J lost 3 bases, and 5 bases stayed unmatched. This sample is part of a study of CD8+ T cells in alopecia areata. Study background: Treated patients swallowed 5 to 10 mg of oral tofacitinib twice daily. Scoring of severity for treated patients was based on percentage of affected scalp area.

Following RNA extraction, reverse transcription yielded cDNA that acted as the sequencing template. Here immunoSEQ multiplex PCR was the method, and the copy in TCRdb shows in-frame clones only, minus some. The profile shows more than 200,000 clones, around three fifths of them singletons. Stated treatment: oral pan-JAK inhibitor, 5-10 mg twice daily. Study-wide points: Affected scalp, especially in alopecia totalis/universalis, had a higher clonality than normal scalp did.

The TCR sequence derives from a human donor with alopecia areata. The chain carries TRBV6-5 and TRBJ1-2; 7 nucleotides line up with TRBD1. The source was CD4+ T cells sorted from blood, collected at week 4, from a patient treated with tofacitinib. This chain's CDR3 is CASSSTGLDYGYTF. In DNA, the CDR3 is TGTGCCAGCAGTTCGACAGGGTTGGACTATGGCTACACCTTC.